The entry that follows covers one TCR beta chain sequence. Its target is unknown. Deep was the level used in running the assay. Profiling relied on immunoSEQ multiplex PCR, and the TCRdb table lists in-frame clones only, not all of them. Of some 600,000 clones in the sample, 95% to 97% are singletons; the top ten hold 0.095% to 0.13%. The data originate from a study of shared clonotypes between healthy human individuals. Overall study: CD4 naive cells filled three plates per donor, CD4 memory three, CD8 naive two and CD8 memory one.

This CDR3 contains 14 residues. CD45RO-negative cells were positively selected for CCR7, leaving out terminally differentiated effector memory CD45RA+ cells. Study-wide findings and caveats: Rarefaction exposed incomplete sorted-subset sequencing despite large depth. In contrast to clonotypes shared by all four donors, non-shared clonotypes had lower generation probabilities.

The TCR sequence derives from a woman aged 25 to 39 in good health. What was sequenced was naive CD8+ T cells sorted from blood. J is TRBJ2-7 and V is TRBV12-2. TRBV12-2 is a recognized pseudogene. The CDR3 nucleotides read TGTGCAAGTCGCCCCACTCCAGGACCTAGGGAACAGTACTTC. Its protein is CASRPTPGPREQYF.